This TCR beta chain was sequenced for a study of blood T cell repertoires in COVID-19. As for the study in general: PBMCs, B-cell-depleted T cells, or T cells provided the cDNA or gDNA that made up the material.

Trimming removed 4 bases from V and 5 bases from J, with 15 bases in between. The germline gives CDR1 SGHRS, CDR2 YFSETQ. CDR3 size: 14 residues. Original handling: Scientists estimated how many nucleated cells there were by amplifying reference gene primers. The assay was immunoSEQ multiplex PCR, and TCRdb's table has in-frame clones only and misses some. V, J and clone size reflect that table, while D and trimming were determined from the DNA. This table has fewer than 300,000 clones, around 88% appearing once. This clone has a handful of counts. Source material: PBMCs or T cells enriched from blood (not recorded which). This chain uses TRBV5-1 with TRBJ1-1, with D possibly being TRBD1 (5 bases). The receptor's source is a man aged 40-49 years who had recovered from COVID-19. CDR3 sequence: CASSVGQGGTEAFF. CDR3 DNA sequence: TGCGCCAGCAGCGTCGGGCAGGGAGGGACTGAAGCTTTCTTT.